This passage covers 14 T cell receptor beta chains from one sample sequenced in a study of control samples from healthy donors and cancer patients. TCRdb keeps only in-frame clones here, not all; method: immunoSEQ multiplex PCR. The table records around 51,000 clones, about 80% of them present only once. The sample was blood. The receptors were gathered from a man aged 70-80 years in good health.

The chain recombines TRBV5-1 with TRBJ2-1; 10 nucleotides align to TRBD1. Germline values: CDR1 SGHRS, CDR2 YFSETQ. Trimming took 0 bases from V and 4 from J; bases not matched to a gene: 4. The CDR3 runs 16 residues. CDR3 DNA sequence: TGCGCCAGCAGCTTGGTGCGGACAGGGGGGTACAATGAGCAGTTCTTC. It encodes CASSLVRTGGYNEQFF.

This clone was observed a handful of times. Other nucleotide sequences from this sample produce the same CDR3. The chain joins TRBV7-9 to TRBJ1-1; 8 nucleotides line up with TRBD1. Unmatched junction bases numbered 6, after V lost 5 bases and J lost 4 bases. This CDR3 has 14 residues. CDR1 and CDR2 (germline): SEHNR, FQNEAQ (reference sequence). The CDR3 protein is CASSPDRGGTEAFF. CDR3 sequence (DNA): TGTGCCAGCAGCCCCGACAGGGGTGGCACTGAAGCTTTCTTT.

The CDR3: CASSLPGRDPGGNTIYF. The CDR3 nucleotides are TGTGCCAGCAGTTTACCGGGGAGGGACCCCGGAGGAAACACCATATATTTT. The chain carries TRBV28 and TRBJ1-3; maybe TRBD1 (5 bases). Trimming removed 2 bases from V and 4 bases from J, with 18 bases in between. The CDR3 extends over 17 amino acids. Germline V lookup: CDR1 MDHEN, CDR2 SYDVKM. The full variable domain, in which reference TRBV28 and TRBJ1-3 provide the parts outside the CDR3, is DVKVTQSSRYLVKRTGEKVFLECVQDMDHENMFWYRQDPGLGLRLIYFSYDVKMKEKGDIPEGYSVSREKKERFSLILESASTNQTSMYLCASSLPGRDPGGNTIYFGEGSWLTVV.

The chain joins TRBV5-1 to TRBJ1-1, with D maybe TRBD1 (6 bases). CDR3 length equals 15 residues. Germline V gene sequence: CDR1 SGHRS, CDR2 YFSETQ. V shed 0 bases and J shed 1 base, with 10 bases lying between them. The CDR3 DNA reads TGCGCCAGCAGCTTGGAGGGGGGCAGGAACACTGAAGCTTTCTTT. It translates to CASSLEGGRNTEAFF.

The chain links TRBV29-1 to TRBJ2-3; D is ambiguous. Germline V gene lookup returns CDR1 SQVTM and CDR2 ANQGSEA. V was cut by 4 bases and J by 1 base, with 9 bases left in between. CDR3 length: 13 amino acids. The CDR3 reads CSVAFTGTDTQYF. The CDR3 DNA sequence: TGCAGCGTTGCCTTTACTGGCACAGATACGCAGTATTTT.

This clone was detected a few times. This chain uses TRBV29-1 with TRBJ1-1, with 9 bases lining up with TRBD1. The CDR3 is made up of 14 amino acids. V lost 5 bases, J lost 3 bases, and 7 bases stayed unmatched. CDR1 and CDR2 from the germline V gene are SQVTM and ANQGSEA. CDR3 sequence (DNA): TGCAGCGTTATGTGGGACAGGGATTACACTGAAGCTTTCTTT. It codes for CSVMWDRDYTEAFF.

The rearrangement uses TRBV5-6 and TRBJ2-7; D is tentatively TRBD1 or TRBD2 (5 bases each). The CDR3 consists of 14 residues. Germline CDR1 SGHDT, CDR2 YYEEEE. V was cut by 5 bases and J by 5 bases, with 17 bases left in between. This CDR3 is CASRTRRGSDEQYF. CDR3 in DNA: TGTGCCAGCAGAACCCGACGGGGCAGCGACGAGCAGTACTTC.

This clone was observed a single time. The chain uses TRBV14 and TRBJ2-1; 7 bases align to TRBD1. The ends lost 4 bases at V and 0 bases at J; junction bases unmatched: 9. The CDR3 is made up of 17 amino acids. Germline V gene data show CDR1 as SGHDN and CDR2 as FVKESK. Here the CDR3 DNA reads TGTGCCAGCAGCCTAAGGGGACAGTCGAGCTCCTACAATGAGCAGTTCTTC. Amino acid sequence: CASSLRGQSSSYNEQFF.

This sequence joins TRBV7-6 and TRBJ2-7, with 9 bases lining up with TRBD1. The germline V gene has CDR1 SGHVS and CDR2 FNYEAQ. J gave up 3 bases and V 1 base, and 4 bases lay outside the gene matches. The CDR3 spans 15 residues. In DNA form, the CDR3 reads TGTGCCAGCAGCTTAGGGGGACAGGGACACTACGAGCAGTACTTC. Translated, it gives CASSLGGQGHYEQYF.

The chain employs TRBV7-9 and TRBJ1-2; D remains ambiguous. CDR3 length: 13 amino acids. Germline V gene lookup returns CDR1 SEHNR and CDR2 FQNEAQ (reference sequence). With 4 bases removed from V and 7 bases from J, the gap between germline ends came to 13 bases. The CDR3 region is CASSSLPEGGYTF. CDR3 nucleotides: TGTGCCAGCAGCTCACTTCCAGAGGGTGGCTACACCTTC. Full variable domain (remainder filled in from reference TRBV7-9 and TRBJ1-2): DTGVSQNPRHKITKRGQNVTFRCDPISEHNRLYWYRQTLGQGPEFLTYFQNEAQLEKSRLLSDRFSAERPKGSFSTLEIQRTEQGDSAMYLCASSSLPEGGYTFGSGTRLTVV.

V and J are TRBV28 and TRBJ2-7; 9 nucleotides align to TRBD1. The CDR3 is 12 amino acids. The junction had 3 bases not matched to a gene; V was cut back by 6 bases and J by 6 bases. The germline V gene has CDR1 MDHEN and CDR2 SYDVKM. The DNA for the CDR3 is TGTGCCAGCAGCCTGACAGGGGGCGAGCAGTACTTC. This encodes CASSLTGGEQYF.

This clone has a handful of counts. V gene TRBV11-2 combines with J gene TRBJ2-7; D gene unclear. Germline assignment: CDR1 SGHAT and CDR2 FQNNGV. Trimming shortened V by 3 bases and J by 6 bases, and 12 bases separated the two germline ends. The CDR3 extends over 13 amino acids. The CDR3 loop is CASSFQFRGEQYF. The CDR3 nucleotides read TGTGCCAGCAGCTTCCAGTTCCGAGGCGAGCAGTACTTC.

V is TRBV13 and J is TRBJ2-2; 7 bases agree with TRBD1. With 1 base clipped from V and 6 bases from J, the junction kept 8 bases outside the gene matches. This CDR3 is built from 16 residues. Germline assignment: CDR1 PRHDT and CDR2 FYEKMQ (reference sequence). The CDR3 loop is CASSLEGGPRSGELFF. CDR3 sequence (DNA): TGTGCCAGCAGCTTAGAAGGGGGCCCGAGGTCCGGGGAGCTGTTTTTT.

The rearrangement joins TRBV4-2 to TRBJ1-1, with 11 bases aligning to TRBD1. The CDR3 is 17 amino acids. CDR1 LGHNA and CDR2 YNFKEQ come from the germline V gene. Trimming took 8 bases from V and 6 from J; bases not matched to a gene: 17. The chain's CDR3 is CASRNPAQSGQGAEAFF. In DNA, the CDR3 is TGTGCCAGCCGAAACCCCGCCCAATCGGGACAGGGGGCTGAAGCTTTCTTT.